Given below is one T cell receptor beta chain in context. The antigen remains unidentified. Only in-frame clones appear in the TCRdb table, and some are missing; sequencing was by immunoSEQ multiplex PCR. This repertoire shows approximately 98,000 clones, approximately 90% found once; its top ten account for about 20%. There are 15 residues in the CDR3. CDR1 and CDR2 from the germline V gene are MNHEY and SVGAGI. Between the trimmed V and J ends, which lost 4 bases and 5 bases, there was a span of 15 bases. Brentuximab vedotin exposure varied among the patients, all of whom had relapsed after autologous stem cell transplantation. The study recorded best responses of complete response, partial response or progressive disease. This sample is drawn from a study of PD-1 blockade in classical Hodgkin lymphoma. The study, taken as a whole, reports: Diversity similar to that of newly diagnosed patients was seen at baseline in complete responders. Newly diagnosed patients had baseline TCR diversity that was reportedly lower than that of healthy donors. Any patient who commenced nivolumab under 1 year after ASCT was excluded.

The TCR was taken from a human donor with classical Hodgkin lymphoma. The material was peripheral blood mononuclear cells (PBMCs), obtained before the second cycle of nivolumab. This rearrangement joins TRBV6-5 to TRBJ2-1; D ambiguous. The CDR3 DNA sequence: TGTGCCAGCAGTTTTTTCGGTCCGCTTGACAATGAGCAGTTCTTC. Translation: CASSFFGPLDNEQFF.